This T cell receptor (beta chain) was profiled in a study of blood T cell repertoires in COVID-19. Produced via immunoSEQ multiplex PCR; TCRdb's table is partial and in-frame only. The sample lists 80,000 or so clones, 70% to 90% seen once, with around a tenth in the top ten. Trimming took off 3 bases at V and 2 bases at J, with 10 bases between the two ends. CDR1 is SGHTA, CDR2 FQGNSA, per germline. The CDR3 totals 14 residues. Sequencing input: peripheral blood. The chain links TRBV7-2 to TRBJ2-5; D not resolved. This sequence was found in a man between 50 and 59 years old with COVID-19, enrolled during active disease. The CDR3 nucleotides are TGTGCCAGCAGCTTCAGGAATTCTCAAGAGACCCAGTACTTC. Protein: CASSFRNSQETQYF. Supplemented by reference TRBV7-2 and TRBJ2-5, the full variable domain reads GAGVSQSPSNKVTEKGKDVELRCDPISGHTALYWYRQSLGQGLEFLIYFQGNSAPDKSGLPSDRFSAERTGGSVSTLTIQRTQQEDSAVYLCASSFRNSQETQYFGPGTRLLVL.